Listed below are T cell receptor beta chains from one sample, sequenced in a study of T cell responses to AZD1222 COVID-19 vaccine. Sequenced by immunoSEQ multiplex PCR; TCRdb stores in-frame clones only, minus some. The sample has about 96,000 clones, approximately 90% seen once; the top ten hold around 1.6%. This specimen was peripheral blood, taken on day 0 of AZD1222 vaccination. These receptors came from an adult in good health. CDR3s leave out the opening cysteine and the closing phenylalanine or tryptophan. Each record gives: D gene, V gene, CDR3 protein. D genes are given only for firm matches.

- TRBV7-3 ASSLSGSNNEQF
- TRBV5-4 ASSLGQQTNEKLF
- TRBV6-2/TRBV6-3 ASSHLPQRAINQPQH
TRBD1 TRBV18 ASSRQGQNTEAF
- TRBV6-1 ASSEGGRLINTEAF
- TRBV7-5 ARSLLDALAVSYEQY
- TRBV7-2 ASSSQQGRVEAF
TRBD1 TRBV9 ASSPGTGNTGELF
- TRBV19 ASSIDSRVGNTIY
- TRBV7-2 ASRAGNQPQH
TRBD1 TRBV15 ATSRGGTGDTYEQY
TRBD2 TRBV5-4 ASSRGGIGGGTYNEQF
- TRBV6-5 ASSYGAGNQPQH
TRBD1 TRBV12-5 ASGSLDRNNQPQH
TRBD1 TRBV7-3 ASSLTGQGNNEQF
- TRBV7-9 ASSLKEDTQY
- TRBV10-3 AISESRDRNMNTEAF
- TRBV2 ASVKDSSGNTIY
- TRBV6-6 ASSYLRQVADQPQH
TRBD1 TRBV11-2 ASSLGTGWVYGYT
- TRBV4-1 ASSPHYGGPTNTGELF
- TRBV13 ASSRGRAMSPLTNTGELF
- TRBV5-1 ASSFWGNGANVLT
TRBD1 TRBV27 ASRQGAGGYT
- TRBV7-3 ASSLGQNYGYT
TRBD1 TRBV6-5 ASSGQGARYNEQF
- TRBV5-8 ASSWEGVSYYNEQF
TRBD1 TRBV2 ARPRQGGTYGYT
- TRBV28 ASRGEGWNSPLH
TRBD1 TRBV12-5 ASATDREYNQPQH
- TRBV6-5 ASSQGWNQETQY
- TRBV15 ATSRMRSGTKNSPLH
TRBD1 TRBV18 ASSPTGLLEEQY
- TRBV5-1 ASSKPGTDTQY
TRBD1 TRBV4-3 ASSQAGQGGETQY
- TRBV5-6 ASSLGDTADT
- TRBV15 ATSLGGNTEAF
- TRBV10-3 AISRQPNEKLF
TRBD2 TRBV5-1 ASSNSPGLAGLTGELF
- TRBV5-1 ASSLGRLGTDTQY
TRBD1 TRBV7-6 ASSSPGQGYNEQF
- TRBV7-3 ASSPGAQETQY
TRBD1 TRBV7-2 ASSLDGTGGDQPQH